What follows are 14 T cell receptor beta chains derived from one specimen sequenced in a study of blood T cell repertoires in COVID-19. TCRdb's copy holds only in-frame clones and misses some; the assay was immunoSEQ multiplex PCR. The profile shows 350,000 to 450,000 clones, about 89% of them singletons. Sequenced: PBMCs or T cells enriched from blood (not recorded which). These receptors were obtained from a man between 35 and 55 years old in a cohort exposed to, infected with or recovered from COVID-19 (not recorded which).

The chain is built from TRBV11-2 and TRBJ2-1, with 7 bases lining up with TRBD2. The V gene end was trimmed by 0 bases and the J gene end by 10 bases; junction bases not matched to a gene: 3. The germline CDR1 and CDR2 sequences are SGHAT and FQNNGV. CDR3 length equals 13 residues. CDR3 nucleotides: TGTGCCAGCAGCTTAGAGTCTAGCGGAGAGCAGTTCTTC. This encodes CASSLESSGEQFF.

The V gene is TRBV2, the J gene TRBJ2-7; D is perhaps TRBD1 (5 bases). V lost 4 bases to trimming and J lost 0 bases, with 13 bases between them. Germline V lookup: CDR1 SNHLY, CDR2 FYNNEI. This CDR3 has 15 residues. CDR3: CASSARENISYEQYF. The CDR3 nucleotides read TGTGCCAGCAGTGCCAGGGAAAATATCTCCTACGAGCAGTACTTC.

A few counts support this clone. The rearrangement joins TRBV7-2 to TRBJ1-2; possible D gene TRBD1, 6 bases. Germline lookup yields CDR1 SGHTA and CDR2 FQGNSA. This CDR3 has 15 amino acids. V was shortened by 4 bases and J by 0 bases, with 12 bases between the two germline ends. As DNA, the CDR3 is TGTGCCAGCAGCTACAGGACAGATTCTAACTATGGCTACACCTTC. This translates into CASSYRTDSNYGYTF.

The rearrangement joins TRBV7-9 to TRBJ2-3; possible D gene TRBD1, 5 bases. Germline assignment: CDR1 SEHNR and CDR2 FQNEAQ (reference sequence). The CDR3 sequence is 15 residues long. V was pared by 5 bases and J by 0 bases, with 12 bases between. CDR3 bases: TGTGCCAGCAGCCTAAGACAGATAAGCACAGATACGCAGTATTTT. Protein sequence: CASSLRQISTDTQYF.

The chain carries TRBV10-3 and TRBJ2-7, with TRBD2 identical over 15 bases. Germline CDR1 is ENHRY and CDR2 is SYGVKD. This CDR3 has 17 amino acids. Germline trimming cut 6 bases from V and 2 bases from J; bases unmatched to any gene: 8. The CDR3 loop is CAISGGLAGGDPYEQYF. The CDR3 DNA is TGTGCCATCAGCGGAGGACTAGCGGGAGGGGACCCCTACGAGCAGTACTTC.

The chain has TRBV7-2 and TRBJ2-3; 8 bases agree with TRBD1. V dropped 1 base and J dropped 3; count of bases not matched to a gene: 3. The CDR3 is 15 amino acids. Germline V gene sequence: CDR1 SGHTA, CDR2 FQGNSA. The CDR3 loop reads CASSLEHRGTDTQYF. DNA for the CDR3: TGTGCCAGCAGCTTAGAGCACAGGGGGACAGATACGCAGTATTTT.

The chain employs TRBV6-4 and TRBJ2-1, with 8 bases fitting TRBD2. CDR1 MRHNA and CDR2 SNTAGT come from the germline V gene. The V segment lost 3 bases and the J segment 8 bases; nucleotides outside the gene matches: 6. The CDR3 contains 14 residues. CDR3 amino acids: CASSETSEIDEQFF. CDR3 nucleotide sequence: TGTGCCAGCAGTGAGACTAGCGAGATCGATGAGCAGTTCTTC.

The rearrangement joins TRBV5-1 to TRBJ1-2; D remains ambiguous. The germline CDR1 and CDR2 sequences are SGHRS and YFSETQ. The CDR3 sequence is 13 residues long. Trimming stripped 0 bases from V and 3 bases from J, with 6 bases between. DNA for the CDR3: TGCGCCAGCAGCTTGGTCGGGGACTATGGCTACACCTTC. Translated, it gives CASSLVGDYGYTF.

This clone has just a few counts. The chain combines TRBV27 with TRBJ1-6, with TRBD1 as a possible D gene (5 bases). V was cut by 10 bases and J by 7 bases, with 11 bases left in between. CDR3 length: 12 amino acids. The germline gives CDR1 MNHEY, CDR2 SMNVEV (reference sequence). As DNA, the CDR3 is TGTGCCACCAGGGAGGGGAATTCACCCCTCCACTTT. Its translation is CATREGNSPLHF.

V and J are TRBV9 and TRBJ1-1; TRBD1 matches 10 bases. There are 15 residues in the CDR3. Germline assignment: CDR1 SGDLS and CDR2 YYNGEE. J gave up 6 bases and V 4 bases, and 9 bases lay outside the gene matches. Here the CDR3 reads CASSLRDRGLSEAFF. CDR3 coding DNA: TGTGCCAGCAGCCTCCGGGACAGGGGTTTGTCTGAAGCTTTCTTT.

CDR3 region: CASRPTSGHGELFF. CDR3 DNA: TGTGCCAGCAGACCGACTAGCGGGCACGGGGAGCTGTTTTTT. V and J are TRBV5-4 and TRBJ2-2; 10 bases fit TRBD2. Looked up from germline, CDR1 is SGHNT and CDR2 is YYREEE (reference sequence). The CDR3 contains 14 residues. The V gene end was trimmed by 5 bases and the J gene end by 7 bases; junction bases not matched to a gene: 5. The whole variable domain, filled in from reference TRBV5-4 and TRBJ2-2, reads ETGVTQSPTHLIKTRGQQVTLRCSSQSGHNTVSWYQQALGQGPQFIFQYYREEENGRGNFPPRFSGLQFPNYSSELNVNALELDDSALYLCASRPTSGHGELFFGEGSRLTVL.

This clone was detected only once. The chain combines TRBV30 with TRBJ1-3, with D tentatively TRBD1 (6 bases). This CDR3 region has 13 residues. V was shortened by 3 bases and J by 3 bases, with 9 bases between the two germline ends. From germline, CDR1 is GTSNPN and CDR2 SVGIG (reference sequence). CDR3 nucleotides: TGTGCCTGGAGGGGGGGGCTTGGAAACACCATATATTTT. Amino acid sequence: CAWRGGLGNTIYF.

The CDR3 coding sequence is TGTGCCAGCAGTTACTTAGGGGGATATGATCAGCCCCAGCATTTT. Translation: CASSYLGGYDQPQHF. This rearrangement joins TRBV6-6 to TRBJ1-5; TRBD1 is a possible D gene (6 bases). This CDR3 spans 15 amino acids. The V end lost 1 base, the J end lost 5 bases, and 12 bases lay between the germline ends. CDR1 is MNHNY, CDR2 SVGAGI, per germline (reference sequence).

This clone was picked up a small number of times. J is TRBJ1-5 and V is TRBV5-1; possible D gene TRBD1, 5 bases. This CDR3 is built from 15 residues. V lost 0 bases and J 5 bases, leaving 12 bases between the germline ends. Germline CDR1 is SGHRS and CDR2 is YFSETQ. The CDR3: CASSLEGRGDQPQHF. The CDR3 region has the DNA TGCGCCAGCAGCTTGGAGGGAAGGGGTGATCAGCCCCAGCATTTT.